The T cell receptor (beta chain) described here comes from a study of blood T cell repertoires in COVID-19. About the research overall: COVID-19 samples collected from the United States, Italy and Spain covered acute and convalescent phases. The analysed material was cDNA or gDNA that came from T cells, B-cell-depleted T cells, or PBMCs.

In the authors' methods: Counts of nucleated cells, estimated from reference gene primer amplification, were obtained. Measured with immunoSEQ multiplex PCR; TCRdb has only the in-frame clones, and not every one. The V and J calls and clone size are taken from that table; D and trimming were inferred from the DNA. The table shows a few hundred thousand clones, with 70% to 90% occurring only once. The germline gives CDR1 SGHDT, CDR2 YYEEEE. Trimming shortened V by 8 bases and J by 0 bases, and 20 bases separated the two germline ends. The CDR3 spans 16 residues. Donors of Cohort 3 who recovered were those that had two negative PCRs, clearance, or symptom resolution.

This sequence joins TRBV5-6 and TRBJ1-2; D gene uncertain. The sample consisted of PBMCs or T cells enriched from blood (not recorded which). The sequence came from a woman in her 30s who had recovered from COVID-19. The CDR3 DNA sequence: TGTGCCAGTTTCCCGTTTAGGTCGGCGGCTAACTATGGCTACACCTTC. Translating it yields CASFPFRSAANYGYTF.